This T cell receptor beta chain was recorded in a study of OX40 agonist ivuxolimab in advanced cancers. Study-level information: Three patients, one with hepatocellular carcinoma and two with cutaneous melanoma, achieved partial responses.

The CDR3 is 14 amino acids. Germline lookup yields CDR1 SEHNR and CDR2 FQNEAQ (reference sequence). V lost 5 bases, J lost 5 bases, and 4 bases stayed unmatched. Sequencing was performed with immunoSEQ multiplex PCR; in TCRdb, only in-frame clones are kept and a portion is missing. The sample consists of 30,000 to 45,000 clones, 88% of them appearing once. The rearrangement joins TRBV7-9 to TRBJ1-5, with 9 bases fitting TRBD1. Here the sequenced sample was CD4+ or CD8+ T cells sorted from blood, taken in a trial of the OX40 agonist ivuxolimab. The clonotype originates from an adult with an advanced solid tumor such as melanoma, head and neck, liver or kidney cancer. The CDR3 sequence: CASSRTGEHQPQHF. CDR3 bases: TGTGCCAGCAGCCGGACAGGGGAGCATCAGCCCCAGCATTTT.